The clone carrying this T cell receptor beta chain was observed a single time. This table comes from immunoSEQ multiplex PCR, and its TCRdb copy is limited to in-frame clones, with some not included. The sample records about 45,000 clones, around 88% being singletons. The data derive from a study of PD-L1 blockade in urothelial cancer. At the level of the study: Males with bladder-origin urothelial cancer made up about 85% of the roughly 29 patients.

Sample: PBMCs, taken around atezolizumab (anti-PD-L1) treatment. The sequence derives from a man aged 80 or over with urothelial cancer.

CDR3 coding DNA: TGTGCCACCAGCAGCAGTAGCGGGAGTTCAGATACGCAGTATTTT. Translation gives CATSSSSGSSDTQYF. V gene TRBV15 combines with J gene TRBJ2-3, with 9 bases fitting TRBD2. Trimming removed 3 bases from V and 4 bases from J; junction bases left unmatched: 5. CDR3 length equals 15 residues. Germline CDR1 is LNHNV and CDR2 is YYDKDF (reference sequence). The complete variable domain, with remaining parts taken from reference TRBV15 and TRBJ2-3, reads DAMVIQNPRYQVTQFGKPVTLSCSQTLNHNVMYWYQQKSSQAPKLLFHYYDKDFNNEADTPDNFQSRRPNTSFCFLDIRSPGLGDTAMYLCATSSSSGSSDTQYFGPGTRLTVL.